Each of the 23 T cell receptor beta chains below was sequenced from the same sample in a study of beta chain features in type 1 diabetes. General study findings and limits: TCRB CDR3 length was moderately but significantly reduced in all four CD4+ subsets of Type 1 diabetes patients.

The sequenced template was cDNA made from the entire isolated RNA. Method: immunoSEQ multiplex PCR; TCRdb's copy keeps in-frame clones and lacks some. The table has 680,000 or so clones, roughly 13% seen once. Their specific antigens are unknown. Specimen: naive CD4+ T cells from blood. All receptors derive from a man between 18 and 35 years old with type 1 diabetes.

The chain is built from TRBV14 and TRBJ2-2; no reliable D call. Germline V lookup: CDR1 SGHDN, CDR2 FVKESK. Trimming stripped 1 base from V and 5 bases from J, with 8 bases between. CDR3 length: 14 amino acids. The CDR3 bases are TGTGCCAGCAGCCAAGTTGGATGGACCGGGGAGCTGTTTTTT. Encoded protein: CASSQVGWTGELFF.

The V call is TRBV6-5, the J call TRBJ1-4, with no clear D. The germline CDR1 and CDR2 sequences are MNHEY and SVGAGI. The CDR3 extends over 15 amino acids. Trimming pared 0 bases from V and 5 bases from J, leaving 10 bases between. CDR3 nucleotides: TGTGCCAGCAGTTACTCCTCAGGTCGCAATGAAAAACTGTTTTTT. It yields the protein CASSYSSGRNEKLFF.

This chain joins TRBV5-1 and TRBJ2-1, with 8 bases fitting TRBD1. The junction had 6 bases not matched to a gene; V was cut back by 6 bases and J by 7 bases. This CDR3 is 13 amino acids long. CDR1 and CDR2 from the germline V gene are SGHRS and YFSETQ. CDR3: CASNRGSGNEQFF. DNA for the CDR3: TGCGCCAGCAACAGGGGGTCTGGGAATGAGCAGTTCTTC.

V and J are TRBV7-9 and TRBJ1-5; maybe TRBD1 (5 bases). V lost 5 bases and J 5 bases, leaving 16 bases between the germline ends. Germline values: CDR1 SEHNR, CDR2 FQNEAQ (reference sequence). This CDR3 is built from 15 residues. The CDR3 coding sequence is TGTGCCAGCAGCCCCGCGAGGGGAGGGGATCAGCCCCAGCATTTT. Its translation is CASSPARGGDQPQHF.

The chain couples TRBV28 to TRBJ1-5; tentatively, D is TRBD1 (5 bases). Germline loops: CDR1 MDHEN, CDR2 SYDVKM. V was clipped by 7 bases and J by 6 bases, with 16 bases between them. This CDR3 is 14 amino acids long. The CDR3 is CASNPWGGGQPQHF. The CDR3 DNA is TGTGCCAGCAATCCGTGGGGGGGAGGTCAGCCCCAGCATTTT.

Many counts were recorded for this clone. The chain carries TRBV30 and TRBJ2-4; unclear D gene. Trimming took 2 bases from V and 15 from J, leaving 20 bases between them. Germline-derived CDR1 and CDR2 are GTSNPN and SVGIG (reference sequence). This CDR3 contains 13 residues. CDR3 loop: CAWSPRYTSEAYF. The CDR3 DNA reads TGTGCCTGGAGTCCCCGGTACACGTCGGAAGCGTACTTC.

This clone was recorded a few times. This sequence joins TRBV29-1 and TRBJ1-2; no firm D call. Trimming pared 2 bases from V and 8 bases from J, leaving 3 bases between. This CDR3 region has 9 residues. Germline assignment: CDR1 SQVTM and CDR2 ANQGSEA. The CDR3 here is CSVELGYTF. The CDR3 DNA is TGCAGCGTTGAACTAGGCTACACCTTC.

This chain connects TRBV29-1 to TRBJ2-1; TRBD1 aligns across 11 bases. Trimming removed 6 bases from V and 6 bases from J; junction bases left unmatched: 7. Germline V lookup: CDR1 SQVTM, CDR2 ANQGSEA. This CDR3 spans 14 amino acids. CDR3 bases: TGCAGCGTACCACTGGGACAGGGGGTCAATGAGCAGTTCTTC. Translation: CSVPLGQGVNEQFF.

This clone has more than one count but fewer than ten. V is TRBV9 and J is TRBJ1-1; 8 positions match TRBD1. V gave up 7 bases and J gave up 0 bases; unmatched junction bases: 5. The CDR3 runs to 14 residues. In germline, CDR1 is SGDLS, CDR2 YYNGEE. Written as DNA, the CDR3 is TGTGCCAGCGGGCCACAGGGGGTGAACACTGAAGCTTTCTTT. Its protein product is CASGPQGVNTEAFF.

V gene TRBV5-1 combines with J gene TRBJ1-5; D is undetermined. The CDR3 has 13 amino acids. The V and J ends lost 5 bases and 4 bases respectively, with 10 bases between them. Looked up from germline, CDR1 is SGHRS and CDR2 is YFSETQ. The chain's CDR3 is CASREMENQPQHF. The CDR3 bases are TGCGCCAGCAGGGAGATGGAAAATCAGCCCCAGCATTTT.

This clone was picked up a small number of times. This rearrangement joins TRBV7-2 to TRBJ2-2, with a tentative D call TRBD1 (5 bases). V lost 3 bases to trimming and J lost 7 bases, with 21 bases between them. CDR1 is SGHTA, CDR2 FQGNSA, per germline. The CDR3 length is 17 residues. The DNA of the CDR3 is TGTGCCAGCAGCTTTAGCAGTACCTCTCAGGGTCACGGGGAGCTGTTTTTT. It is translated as CASSFSSTSQGHGELFF.

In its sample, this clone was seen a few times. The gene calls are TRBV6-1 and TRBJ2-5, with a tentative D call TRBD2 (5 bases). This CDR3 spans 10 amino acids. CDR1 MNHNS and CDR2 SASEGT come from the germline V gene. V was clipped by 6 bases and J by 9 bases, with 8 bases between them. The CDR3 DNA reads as TGTGCCAGCAGAGAGGGCGCCCAGTACTTC. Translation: CASREGAQYF.

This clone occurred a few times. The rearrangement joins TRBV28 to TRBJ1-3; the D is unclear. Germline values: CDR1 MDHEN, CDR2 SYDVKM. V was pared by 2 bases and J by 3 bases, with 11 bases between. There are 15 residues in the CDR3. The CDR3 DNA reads TGTGCCAGCAGTTTAAGTCAGAAGTTTGGAAACACCATATATTTT. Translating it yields CASSLSQKFGNTIYF.

The CDR3 bases are TGTGCCAGCAGTTACTCTGGGGGGGTGAGCTATGGCTACACCTTC. Translated, it gives CASSYSGGVSYGYTF. The chain recombines TRBV6-5 with TRBJ1-2; maybe TRBD1 (5 bases). The CDR3 sequence is 15 residues long. Germline V gene lookup returns CDR1 MNHEY and CDR2 SVGAGI. Trimming cost V 0 bases and J 4 bases, with 12 bases left between them.

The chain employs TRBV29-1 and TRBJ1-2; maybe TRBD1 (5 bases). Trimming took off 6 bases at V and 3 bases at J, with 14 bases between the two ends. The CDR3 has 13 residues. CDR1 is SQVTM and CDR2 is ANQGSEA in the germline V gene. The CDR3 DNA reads TGCAGCGTCGCCCTTGGAGGGGACTATGGCTACACCTTC. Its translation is CSVALGGDYGYTF.

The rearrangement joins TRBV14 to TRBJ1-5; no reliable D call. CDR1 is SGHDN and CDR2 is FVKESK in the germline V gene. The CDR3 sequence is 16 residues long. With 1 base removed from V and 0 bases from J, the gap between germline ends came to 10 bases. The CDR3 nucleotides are TGTGCCAGCAGCCAAGCCTCAGGAACTAGCAATCAGCCCCAGCATTTT. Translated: CASSQASGTSNQPQHF.

The CDR3 bases are TGTGCCAGCAGCAGAGACGCAACTAATGAAAAACTGTTTTTT. The encoded protein is CASSRDATNEKLFF. This chain joins TRBV9 and TRBJ1-4; D gene ambiguous. CDR1 is SGDLS and CDR2 is YYNGEE in the germline V gene. The V gene lost 4 bases and the J gene lost 0 bases, with 7 bases spanning the gap. The CDR3 covers 14 residues.

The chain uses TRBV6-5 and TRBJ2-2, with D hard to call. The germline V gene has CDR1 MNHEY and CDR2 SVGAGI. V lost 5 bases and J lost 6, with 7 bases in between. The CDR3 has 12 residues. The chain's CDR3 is CASSVQSGELFF. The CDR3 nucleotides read TGTGCCAGCAGTGTTCAGTCCGGGGAGCTGTTTTTT.

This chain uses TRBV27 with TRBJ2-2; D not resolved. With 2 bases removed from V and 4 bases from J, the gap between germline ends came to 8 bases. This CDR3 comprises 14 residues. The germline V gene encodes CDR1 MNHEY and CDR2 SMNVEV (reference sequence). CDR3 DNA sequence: TGTGCCAGCAGTTTAAGGGAAGGCACCGGGGAGCTGTTTTTT. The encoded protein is CASSLREGTGELFF.

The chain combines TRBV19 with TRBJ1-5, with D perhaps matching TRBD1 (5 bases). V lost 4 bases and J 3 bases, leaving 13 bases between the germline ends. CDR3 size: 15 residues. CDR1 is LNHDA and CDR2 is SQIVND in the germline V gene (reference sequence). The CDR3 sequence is CASSNPVGPNQPQHF. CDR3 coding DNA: TGTGCCAGTAGTAACCCTGTGGGGCCCAATCAGCCCCAGCATTTT. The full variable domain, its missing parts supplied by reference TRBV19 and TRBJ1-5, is DGGITQSPKYLFRKEGQNVTLSCEQNLNHDAMYWYRQDPGQGLRLIYYSQIVNDFQKGDIAEGYSVSREKKESFPLTVTSAQKNPTAFYLCASSNPVGPNQPQHFGDGTRLSIL.

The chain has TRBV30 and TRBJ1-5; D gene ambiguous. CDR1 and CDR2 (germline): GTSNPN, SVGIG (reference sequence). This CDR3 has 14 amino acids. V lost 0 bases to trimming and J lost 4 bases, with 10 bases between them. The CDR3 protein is CAWSVFGSNQPQHF. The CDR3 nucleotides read TGTGCCTGGAGTGTATTTGGGTCAAATCAGCCCCAGCATTTT.

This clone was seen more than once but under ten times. In DNA, the CDR3 is TGCAGCGTCGGGACCGCAGCGAACACCGGGGAGCTGTTTTTT. Its translation: CSVGTAANTGELFF. The chain is built from TRBV29-1 and TRBJ2-2, with D perhaps given as TRBD1 or TRBD2 (5 bases each). The CDR3 contains 14 residues. Trimming cost V 6 bases and J 0 bases, with 11 bases left between them. Germline V lookup: CDR1 SQVTM, CDR2 ANQGSEA.

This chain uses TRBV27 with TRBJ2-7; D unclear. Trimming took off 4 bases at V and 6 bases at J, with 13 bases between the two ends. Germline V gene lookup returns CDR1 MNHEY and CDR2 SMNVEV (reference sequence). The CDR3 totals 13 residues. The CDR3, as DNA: TGTGCCAGCAGTTCGATAGTGAGTCGCGAGCAGTACTTC. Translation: CASSSIVSREQYF.